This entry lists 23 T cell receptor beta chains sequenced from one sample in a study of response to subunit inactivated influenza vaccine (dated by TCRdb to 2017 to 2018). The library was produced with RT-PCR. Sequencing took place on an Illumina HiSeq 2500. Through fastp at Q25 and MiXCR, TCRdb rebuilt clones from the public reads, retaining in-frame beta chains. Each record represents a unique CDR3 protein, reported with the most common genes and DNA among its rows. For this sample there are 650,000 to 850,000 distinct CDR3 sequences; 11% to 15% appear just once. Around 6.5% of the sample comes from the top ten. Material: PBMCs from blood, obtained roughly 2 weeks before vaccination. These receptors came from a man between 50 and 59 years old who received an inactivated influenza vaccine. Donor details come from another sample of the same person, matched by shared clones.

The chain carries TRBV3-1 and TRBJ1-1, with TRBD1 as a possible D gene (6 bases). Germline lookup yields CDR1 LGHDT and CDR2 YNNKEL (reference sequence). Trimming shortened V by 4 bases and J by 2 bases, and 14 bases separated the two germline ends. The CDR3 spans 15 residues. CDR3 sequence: CASSPQQTGNTEAFF. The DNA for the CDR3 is TGTGCCAGCAGCCCACAACAGACAGGAAACACTGAAGCTTTCTTT.

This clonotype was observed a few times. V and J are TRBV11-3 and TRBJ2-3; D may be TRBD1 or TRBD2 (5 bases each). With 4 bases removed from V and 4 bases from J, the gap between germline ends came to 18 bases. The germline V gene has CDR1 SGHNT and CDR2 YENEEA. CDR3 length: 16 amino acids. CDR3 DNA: TGTGCCAGCAGCTCCCATGGACGGGACGGGGCAGATACGCAGTATTTT. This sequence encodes CASSSHGRDGADTQYF.

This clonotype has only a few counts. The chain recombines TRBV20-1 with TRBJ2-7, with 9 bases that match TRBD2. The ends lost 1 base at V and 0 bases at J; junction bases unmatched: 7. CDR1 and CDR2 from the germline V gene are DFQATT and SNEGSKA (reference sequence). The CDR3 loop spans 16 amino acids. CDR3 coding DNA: TGCAGTGCTAGAGGTCCTAGCGGGATGAGCTCCTACGAGCAGTACTTC. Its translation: CSARGPSGMSSYEQYF.

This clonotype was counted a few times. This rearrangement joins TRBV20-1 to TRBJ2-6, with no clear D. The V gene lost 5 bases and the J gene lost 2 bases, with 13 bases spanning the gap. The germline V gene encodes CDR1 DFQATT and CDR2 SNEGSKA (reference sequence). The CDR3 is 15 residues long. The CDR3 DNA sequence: TGCAGTGCTTTCCCCCTAGATCCTGGGGCCAACGTCCTGACTTTC. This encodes CSAFPLDPGANVLTF.

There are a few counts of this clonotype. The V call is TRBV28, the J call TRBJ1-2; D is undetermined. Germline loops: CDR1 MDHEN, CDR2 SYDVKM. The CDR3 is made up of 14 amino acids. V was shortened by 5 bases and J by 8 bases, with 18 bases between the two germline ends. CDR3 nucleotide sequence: TGTGCCAGCAGTACATACGTAGCTTCCCTCGGCTACACCTTC. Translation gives CASSTYVASLGYTF.

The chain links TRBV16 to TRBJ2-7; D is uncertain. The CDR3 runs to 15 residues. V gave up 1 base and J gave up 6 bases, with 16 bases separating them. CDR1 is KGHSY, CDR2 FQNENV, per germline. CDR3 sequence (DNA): TGTGCCAGCAGCCAATGGTCAGCTCCCTCTGGCGAGCAGTACTTC. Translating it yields CASSQWSAPSGEQYF.

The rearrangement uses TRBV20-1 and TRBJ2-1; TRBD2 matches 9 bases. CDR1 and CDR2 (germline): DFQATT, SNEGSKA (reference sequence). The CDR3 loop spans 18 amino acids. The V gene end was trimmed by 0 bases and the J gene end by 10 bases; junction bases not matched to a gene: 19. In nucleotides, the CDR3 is TGCAGTGCTAGAGATCAGGGGGGAAGCGGGGGGCACCTGCTGGAGCAGTTCTTC. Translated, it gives CSARDQGGSGGHLLEQFF.

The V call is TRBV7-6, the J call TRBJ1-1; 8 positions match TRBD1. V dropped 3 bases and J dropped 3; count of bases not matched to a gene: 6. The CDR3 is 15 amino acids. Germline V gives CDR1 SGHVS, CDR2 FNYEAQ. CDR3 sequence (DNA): TGTGCCAGCAGCTTGCAGACAGGGGCGTACACTGAAGCTTTCTTT. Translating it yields CASSLQTGAYTEAFF.

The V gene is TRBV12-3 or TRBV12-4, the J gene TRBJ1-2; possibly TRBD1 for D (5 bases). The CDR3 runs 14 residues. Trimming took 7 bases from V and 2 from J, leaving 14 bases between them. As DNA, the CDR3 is TGTGCCAGCACCCTATCGGGGGTAAACTATGGCTACACCTTC. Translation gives CASTLSGVNYGYTF.

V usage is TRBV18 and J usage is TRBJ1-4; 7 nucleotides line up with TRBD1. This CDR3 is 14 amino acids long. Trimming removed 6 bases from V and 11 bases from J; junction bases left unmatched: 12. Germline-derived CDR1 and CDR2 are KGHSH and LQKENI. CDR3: CASSPDPTGLKLFF. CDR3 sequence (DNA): TGTGCCAGCTCCCCCGACCCGACAGGGTTGAAACTGTTTTTT.

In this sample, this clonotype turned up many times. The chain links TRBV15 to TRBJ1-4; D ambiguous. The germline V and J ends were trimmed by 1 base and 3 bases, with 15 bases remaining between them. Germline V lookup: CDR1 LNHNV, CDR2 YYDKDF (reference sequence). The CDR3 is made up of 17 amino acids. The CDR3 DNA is TGTGCCACCAGCAGAGTTGGGGTTCTTAAGTCTAATGAAAAACTGTTTTTT. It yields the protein CATSRVGVLKSNEKLFF.

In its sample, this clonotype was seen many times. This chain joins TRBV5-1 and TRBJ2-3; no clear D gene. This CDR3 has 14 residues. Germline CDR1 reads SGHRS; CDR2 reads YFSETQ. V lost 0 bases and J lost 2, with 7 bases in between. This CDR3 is CASSLDGITDTQYF. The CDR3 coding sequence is TGCGCCAGCAGCTTGGACGGAATCACAGATACGCAGTATTTT.

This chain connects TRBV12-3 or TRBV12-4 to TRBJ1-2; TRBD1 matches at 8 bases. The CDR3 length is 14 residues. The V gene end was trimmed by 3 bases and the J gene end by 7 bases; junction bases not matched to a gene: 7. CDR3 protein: CASSLRRQGAGYTF. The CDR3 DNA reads TGTGCCAGCAGTTTGCGCCGGCAGGGGGCTGGCTACACCTTC.

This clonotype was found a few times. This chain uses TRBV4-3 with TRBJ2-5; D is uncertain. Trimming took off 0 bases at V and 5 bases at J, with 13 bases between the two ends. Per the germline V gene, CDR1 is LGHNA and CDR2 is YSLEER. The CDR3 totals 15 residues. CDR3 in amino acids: CASSQDLKSRETQYF. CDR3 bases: TGCGCCAGCAGCCAAGATCTTAAGTCCAGGGAGACCCAGTACTTC.

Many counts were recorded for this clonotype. The CDR3 here is CSATRTGISYGYTF. The CDR3, as DNA: TGCAGTGCAACCCGGACAGGAATTAGCTATGGCTACACCTTC. The J gene is TRBJ1-2, the V gene TRBV20-1, with 7 bases identical to TRBD1. Germline trimming cut 6 bases from V and 4 bases from J; bases unmatched to any gene: 11. CDR1 and CDR2 (germline): DFQATT, SNEGSKA (reference sequence). The CDR3 has 14 amino acids.

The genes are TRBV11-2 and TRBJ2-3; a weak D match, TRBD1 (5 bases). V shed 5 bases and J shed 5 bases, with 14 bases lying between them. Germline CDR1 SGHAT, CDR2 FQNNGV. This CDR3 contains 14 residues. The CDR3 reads CASSSRDIRDTQYF. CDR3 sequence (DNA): TGTGCCAGCAGCAGCAGGGATATTCGAGATACGCAGTATTTT.

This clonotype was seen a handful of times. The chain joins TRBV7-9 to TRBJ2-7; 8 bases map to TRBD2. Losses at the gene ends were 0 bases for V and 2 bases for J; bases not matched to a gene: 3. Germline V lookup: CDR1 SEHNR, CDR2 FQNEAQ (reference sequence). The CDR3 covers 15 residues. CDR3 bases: TGTGCCAGCAGCTTAGCGAGGCGGGGGGCCTACGAGCAGTACTTC. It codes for CASSLARRGAYEQYF.

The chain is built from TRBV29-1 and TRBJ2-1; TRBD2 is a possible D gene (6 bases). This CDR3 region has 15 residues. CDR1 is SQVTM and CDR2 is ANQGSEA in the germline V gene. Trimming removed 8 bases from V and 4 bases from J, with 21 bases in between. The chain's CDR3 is CSLAGSGGRYNEQFF. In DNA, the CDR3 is TGCAGCCTTGCGGGATCGGGCGGACGTTACAATGAGCAGTTCTTC.

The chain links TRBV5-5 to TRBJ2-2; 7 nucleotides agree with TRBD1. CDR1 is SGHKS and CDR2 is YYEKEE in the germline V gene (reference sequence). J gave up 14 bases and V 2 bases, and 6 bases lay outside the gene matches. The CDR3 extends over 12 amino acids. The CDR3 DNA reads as TGTGCCAGCAGCTTTGAAAGACAGGGACTGTTTTTT. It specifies CASSFERQGLFF.

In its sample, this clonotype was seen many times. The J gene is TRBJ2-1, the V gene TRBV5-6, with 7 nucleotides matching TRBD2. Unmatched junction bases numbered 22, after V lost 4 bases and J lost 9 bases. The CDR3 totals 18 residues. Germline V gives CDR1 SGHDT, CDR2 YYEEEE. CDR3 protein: CASSPRDSTPGGTSEQFF. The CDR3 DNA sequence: TGTGCCAGCAGCCCACGGGACTCCACTCCGGGGGGAACTAGTGAGCAGTTCTTC.

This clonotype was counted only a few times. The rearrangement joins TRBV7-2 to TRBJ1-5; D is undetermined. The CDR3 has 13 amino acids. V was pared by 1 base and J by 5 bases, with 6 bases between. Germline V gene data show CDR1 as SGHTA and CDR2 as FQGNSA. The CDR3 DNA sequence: TGTGCCAGCAGCTTAGACCCGCATCAGCCCCAGCATTTT. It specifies CASSLDPHQPQHF.

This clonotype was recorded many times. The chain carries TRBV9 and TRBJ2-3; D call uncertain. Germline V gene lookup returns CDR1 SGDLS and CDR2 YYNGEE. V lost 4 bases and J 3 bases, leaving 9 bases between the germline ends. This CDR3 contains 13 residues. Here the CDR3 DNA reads TGTGCCAGCAGCCCACCCGCGACAGATACGCAGTATTTT. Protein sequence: CASSPPATDTQYF.

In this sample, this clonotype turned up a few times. CDR3 DNA: TGCAGTGCCGACCTGAGCCTAGCCAAAAACATTCAGTACTTC. Its protein product is CSADLSLAKNIQYF. V and J are TRBV20-1 and TRBJ2-4; no definite D call. V was pared by 6 bases and J by 0 bases, with 12 bases between. This CDR3 is built from 14 residues. Germline CDR1 is DFQATT and CDR2 is SNEGSKA (reference sequence).